The following is a T cell receptor beta chain sequence with its context. Trimming removed 4 bases from V and 1 base from J, with 11 bases in between. CDR3 length equals 15 residues. In germline, CDR1 is SGHRS, CDR2 YFSETQ. This specimen belongs to a study of blood T cell repertoires in COVID-19. Study information: The samples span acute and convalescent COVID-19 from the United States, Italy and Spain.

Sequenced by immunoSEQ multiplex PCR; TCRdb stores in-frame clones only, minus some. The sample lists roughly 260,000 clones, approximately 86% occurring once. Recruits, aged about 18 to 89 years, lived in 24 US areas. The sample consisted of PBMCs or T cells enriched from blood (not recorded which). The receptor was isolated from a woman younger than 30 who had recovered from COVID-19. The chain recombines TRBV5-1 with TRBJ2-2, with a possible D match to TRBD2 (6 bases). The CDR3 DNA follows: TGCGCCAGCAGCGGGGAGGTCTGGAACACCGGGGAGCTGTTTTTT. It yields the protein CASSGEVWNTGELFF.